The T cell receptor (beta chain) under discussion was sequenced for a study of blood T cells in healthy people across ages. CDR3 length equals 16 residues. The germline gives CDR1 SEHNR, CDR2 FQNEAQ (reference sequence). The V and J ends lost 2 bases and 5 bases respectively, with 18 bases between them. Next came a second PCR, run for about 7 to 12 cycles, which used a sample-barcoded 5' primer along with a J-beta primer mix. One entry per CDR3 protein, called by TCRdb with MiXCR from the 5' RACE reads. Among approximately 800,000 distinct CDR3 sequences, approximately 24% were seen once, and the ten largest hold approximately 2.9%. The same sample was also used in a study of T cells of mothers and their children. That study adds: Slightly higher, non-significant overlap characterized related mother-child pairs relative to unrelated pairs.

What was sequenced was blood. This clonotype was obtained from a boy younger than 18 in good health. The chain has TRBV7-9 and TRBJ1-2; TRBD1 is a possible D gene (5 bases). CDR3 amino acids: CASSLRGTDLRYGYTF. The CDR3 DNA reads TGTGCCAGCAGCTTAAGAGGGACGGACCTACGGTATGGCTACACCTTC.